What follows are 10 T cell receptor delta chains derived from one specimen sequenced in a study of γδ T cells in repeated Plasmodium falciparum infection. TCRdb redid the clone calls on the multiplex PCR reads with CATT. The sample comprises tens of thousands of delta-chain clones, 1.7% of which are singletons, and about 15% rests with the top ten. Bulk repertoires came from Vgamma9/Vdelta2+ or Vdelta2-negative gammadelta T cells flow-sorted from PBMC. The material sequenced was gamma-delta T cells from blood. The receptors were gathered from a pool of human donors (malaria-infected and uninfected, not separated).

This clone has at least ten counts. This likely came from a read error, as a far larger clone is one base away. Distinct nucleotide sequences in the sample also encode this CDR3. This chain links TRDV2 with TRDJ1; D is undetermined. CDR1 GEAIGNYY and CDR2 EKD come from the germline V gene. With 1 base removed from V and 0 bases from J, the gap between germline ends came to 20 bases. This CDR3 has 18 residues. CDR3 DNA: TGTGCCTGTGACACGAAGTACTACCAACCGATGTACACCGATAAACTCATCTTT. Translating gives CACDTKYYQPMYTDKLIF.

There are a few counts of this clone. This clone may be a read error of a much larger clone one base away. The identical CDR3 is also encoded by other nucleotide sequences in the sample. This sequence joins TRDV3 and TRDJ1; TRDD3 aligns across 8 bases. Looked up from germline, CDR1 is TVYSNPD and CDR2 is GDNSRS (reference sequence). Unmatched junction bases numbered 27, after V lost 3 bases and J lost 0 bases. There are 21 residues in the CDR3. The CDR3 spells CAFYLNRHPVLGAKYTDKLIF. Written as DNA, the CDR3 is TGTGCCTTCTATCTTAACCGGCACCCCGTACTGGGGGCTAAGTACACCGATAAACTCATCTTT.

Only a few counts were recorded for this clone. TCRdb lists the protein of a much larger clone for this DNA, which differs at residue 12, so this is likely a read error; the protein given here is translated from the DNA itself. The chain employs TRDV1 and TRDJ1; D is ambiguous. The V gene lost 0 bases and the J gene lost 6 bases, with 17 bases spanning the gap. Germline loops: CDR1 TSWWSYY, CDR2 QGS. This CDR3 spans 16 amino acids. The DNA of the CDR3 is TGTGCTCTTGGGGAACTAAGCACCGGGACGGCCAATAAACTCATCTTT. Translated, it gives CALGELSTGTANKLIF.

Remarks on this clone: The translation of this DNA and the TCRdb protein of a much larger clone differ at residue 5, probably owing to a read error; the protein shown here is translated from the DNA. This sequence joins TRDV1 and TRDJ1; D is perhaps TRDD3 (10 bases). The CDR3 has 25 amino acids. Germline V gene sequence: CDR1 TSWWSYY, CDR2 QGS. Trimming shortened V by 9 bases and J by 0 bases, and 47 bases separated the two germline ends. CDR3 DNA sequence: TGTGCTCTCTTACGCAAACCGACCTTCCTACCTCTTTTAATTGTACTGGGGGATTACACCGATAAACTCATCTTT. Translation: CALLRKPTFLPLLIVLGDYTDKLIF.

A few counts support this clone. The protein in TCRdb stems from a much larger clone and differs at residue 18 from this DNA's translation, likely a read error; here the protein is translated from the DNA. The J gene has no call, while the V gene is TRDV2; TRDD3, the table's D call, was not compared with the DNA. CDR1 is GEAIGNYY, CDR2 EKD, per germline. The CDR3 contains 20 residues. CDR3 residues: CACDTAFPPATGGYTDKHIF. The CDR3 DNA follows: TGTGCCTGTGACACGGCCTTCCCACCGGCTACTGGGGGGTACACCGATAAACACATCTTT.

This clone was detected a few times. The protein that TCRdb holds for this DNA derives from a much larger clone and differs from the translated DNA at residue 5, which likely indicates a read error; the protein shown here is translated from the DNA. The rearrangement uses TRDV1 and TRDJ1; D is tentatively TRDD2 or TRDD3 (8 bases each). Per the germline V gene, CDR1 is TSWWSYY and CDR2 is QGS. The germline V and J ends were trimmed by 4 bases and 0 bases, with 36 bases remaining between them. The CDR3 consists of 23 residues. CDR3 amino acids: CALGVTVLPKGDRYQFYTDKLIF. CDR3 nucleotide sequence: TGTGCTCTTGGGGTAACTGTCCTTCCTAAGGGGGATAGGTACCAGTTTTACACCGATAAACTCATCTTT.

This clone has more than one count but fewer than ten. For this DNA, TCRdb reports the protein of a much larger clone, which diverges at residue 7, most likely from a read error; the protein presented here is translated directly from the DNA. The rearrangement uses TRDV1 and TRDJ1, with TRDD3 identical over 12 bases. Germline V lookup: CDR1 TSWWSYY, CDR2 QGS. The J segment lost 0 bases and the V segment lost 5 bases, leaving 37 bases of the junction unmatched. The CDR3 is 27 amino acids. CDR3 nucleotides: TGTGCTCTTGGGCCCACCCGGCCTCCATCGCTTGGGTTGTACTGGGGGATACCGAACGGGTACACCGATAAACTCATCTTT. Translated: CALGPTRPPSLGLYWGIPNGYTDKLIF.

Concerning this clone itself: For this DNA, TCRdb reports the protein of a much larger clone, which diverges at residues 12 and 20, most likely from a read error; the protein presented here is translated directly from the DNA. This sequence joins TRDV1 and TRDJ1, with TRDD2 identical over 8 bases. CDR1 is TSWWSYY, CDR2 QGS, per germline. This CDR3 region has 23 residues. The DNA for the CDR3 is TGTGCTCTTGGGGAGAGCTTCCTACCGTACTGGAGGATACTTTGGGCTTACACCGATAGACTCATCTTT. This translates into CALGESFLPYWRILWAYTDRLIF.

This clone was observed a handful of times. TCRdb's listed protein matches a much larger clone and diverges from this DNA's translation at residue 23, likely through a read error; the protein shown comes from the DNA. This CDR3 reads CACDTSLLRMGSQEDPKPTLYTNKLIF. The CDR3 nucleotides are TGTGCCTGTGACACATCTCTCCTGAGAATGGGATCACAGGAGGACCCAAAACCGACTCTCTACACCAATAAACTCATCTTT. This chain connects TRDV2 to TRDJ1, with D maybe TRDD3 (5 bases). No J gene is reported in TCRdb; it was inferred here by comparing the DNA with germline. This CDR3 contains 27 residues. The germline V gene encodes CDR1 GEAIGNYY and CDR2 EKD.

As to this clone: The protein held in TCRdb is that of a much larger clone and does not match this DNA's translation at residue 11, likely because of a read error; the protein shown is translated from the DNA. The J gene is TRDJ1, the V gene TRDV1; 7 bases line up with TRDD3. J lost 3 bases, V lost 0 bases, and 7 bases had no gene match. The CDR3 has 16 residues. From germline, CDR1 is TSWWSYY and CDR2 QGS. The DNA for the CDR3 is TGTGCTCTTGGGGAACTTATGGGAGGGATACCCGATAAACTCATCTTT. Translation: CALGELMGGIPDKLIF.